These T cell receptor beta chains were read from a single sample in a study of regulatory T cells in long-lasting Graves disease. TCRdb re-called the multiplex PCR reads through MiXCR, storing one row per CDR3 protein. The data contain hundreds of thousands of distinct CDR3 sequences, 12% of them singletons. These data are also associated with another study on T cells in Graves' hyperthyroidism and ophthalmopathy.

The sample was peripheral blood mononuclear cells (PBMCs), taken at new diagnosis, from a patient treated with antithyroid drugs. These receptors were obtained from a woman aged 25 to 39 with Graves disease. CDR3s include the opening cysteine and the closing phenylalanine or tryptophan. The D gene is left open where the match is weak. Rows may omit the clone size; those that give it use once, few, many or a size class.

clone size: NA; J gene: TRBJ2-7; D gene: NA; V gene: TRBV5-6; CDR3 DNA: TGTGCCAGCAGCTTTAGACGACGGACTCCCCTCGAGCAGTACTTC; CDR3 protein: CASSFRRRTPLEQYF
clone size: many; J gene: TRBJ2-2; D gene: TRBD2; V gene: TRBV20-1; CDR3 DNA: TGCAGTGCTAGAGGCTACCAGACTAGCGGTTCCGGGGAGCTGTTTTTT; CDR3 protein: CSARGYQTSGSGELFF
clone size: NA; J gene: TRBJ2-1; D gene: TRBD1; V gene: TRBV6-1; CDR3 DNA: TGTGCCAGCTTCAAGGACAGGCGCTACAATGAGCAGTTCTTC; CDR3 protein: CASFKDRRYNEQFF
clone size: few; J gene: TRBJ2-1; D gene: NA; V gene: TRBV7-2; CDR3 DNA: TGTGCCAGCAGCTCCACCGCCCCTGGACTCGAAAGCTCCTACAATGAGCAGTTCTTC; CDR3 protein: CASSSTAPGLESSYNEQFF
clone size: many; J gene: TRBJ2-7; D gene: TRBD1; V gene: TRBV29-1; CDR3 DNA: TGCAGCGTCGACAGGGGCTGGGGCGAGCAGTACTTC; CDR3 protein: CSVDRGWGEQYF
clone size: many; J gene: TRBJ1-2; D gene: NA; V gene: TRBV30; CDR3 DNA: TGTGCCTGGGAGAAGGGGAGATCGTTC; CDR3 protein: CAWEKGRSF
clone size: NA; J gene: TRBJ2-5; D gene: NA; V gene: TRBV6-1; CDR3 DNA: TGTGCCAGCAGTGAAGTTGTAGGAAACCAAGAGACCCAGTACTTC; CDR3 protein: CASSEVVGNQETQYF
clone size: many; J gene: TRBJ2-6; D gene: NA; V gene: TRBV28; CDR3 DNA: TGTGCCAGCAGTACTTTGGGGGGCTCCCCCTCTGGGGCCAACGTCCTGACTTTC; CDR3 protein: CASSTLGGSPSGANVLTF
clone size: NA; J gene: TRBJ1-5; D gene: TRBD1; V gene: TRBV18; CDR3 DNA: TGTGCCAGCTCCACCGGGACAGGGCGGGCTCAGCCCCATCATTTT; CDR3 protein: CASSTGTGRAQPHHF
clone size: many; J gene: TRBJ2-1; D gene: TRBD2; V gene: TRBV28; CDR3 DNA: TGTGCCAGCAGGTCAAGTGCGGGAGTCTTCGACTACAATGAGCAGTTCTTC; CDR3 protein: CASRSSAGVFDYNEQFF
clone size: many; J gene: TRBJ1-5; D gene: NA; V gene: TRBV7-9; CDR3 DNA: TGTGCCAGCAGCCGGGGGGGCGCGAACCAGCCCCAGCATTTT; CDR3 protein: CASSRGGANQPQHF
clone size: NA; J gene: TRBJ2-7; D gene: TRBD2; V gene: TRBV27; CDR3 DNA: TGTGCCAGCAGTTTCGCCGGGCTAGCGGGAACCGAGCAGTACTTC; CDR3 protein: CASSFAGLAGTEQYF
clone size: few; J gene: TRBJ2-1; D gene: TRBD2; V gene: TRBV6-1; CDR3 DNA: TGTGCCAGCAGTAACCAGCGGGAGGGACACAATGAGCAGTTCTTC; CDR3 protein: CASSNQREGHNEQFF
clone size: many; J gene: TRBJ1-4; D gene: TRBD1; V gene: TRBV7-9; CDR3 DNA: TGTGCCAGCAGACGGACAGGGCTTAATGAAAAACTGTTTTTT; CDR3 protein: CASRRTGLNEKLFF
clone size: many; J gene: TRBJ1-1; D gene: NA; V gene: TRBV30; CDR3 DNA: TGTGCCTGGAGTCTGGGGAGGAACACTGAAGCTTTCTTT; CDR3 protein: CAWSLGRNTEAFF
clone size: NA; J gene: TRBJ2-5; D gene: NA; V gene: TRBV7-9; CDR3 DNA: TGTGCCAGCAGCTTAAACAGCAAAGAGACCCAGTACTTC; CDR3 protein: CASSLNSKETQYF
clone size: NA; J gene: TRBJ1-1; D gene: NA; V gene: TRBV11-1; CDR3 DNA: TGTGCCAGCAGCTTACCCAGGTGGGGGAACACTGAGGCTTCCTTT; CDR3 protein: CASSLPRWGNTEASF
clone size: many; J gene: TRBJ2-2; D gene: TRBD2; V gene: TRBV2; CDR3 DNA: TGTGCCAGCAGTGAACTAGCGGCCGGGGAGCTGTTTTTT; CDR3 protein: CASSELAAGELFF
clone size: NA; J gene: TRBJ1-5; D gene: NA; V gene: TRBV5-1; CDR3 DNA: TGCGCCAGCAGACTGAGCCCGATGACTCAGCCCCAGCATTTT; CDR3 protein: CASRLSPMTQPQHF